This TCR beta chain appears in the sequencing data of a study of blood T cells in healthy people across ages. Together with a sample-barcoded 5' primer, a J-beta primer mix was included in a second PCR lasting 7 to 11 cycles. TCRdb re-called the 5' RACE reads through MiXCR, storing one row per CDR3 protein. Counted here are 650,000 to 1,000,000 distinct CDR3 sequences, around 36% occurring once; the ten biggest clones make up 10% to 15%. Findings of the study overall: One million T cells yielded diversity estimates that were considered underestimates.

Germline CDR1 is SQVTM and CDR2 is ANQGSEA. The length of the CDR3 is 15 residues. Trimming at V came to 6 bases and at J to 3 bases, leaving 11 bases not matched to a gene. Notes on this clonotype: Its antigen is as yet unknown.

The sequence came from a young man in good health. The chain recombines TRBV29-1 with TRBJ2-7; 10 bases match TRBD2. Sequenced: blood. The CDR3 reads CSVPDWTSGHYEQYF. Written as DNA, the CDR3 is TGCAGCGTGCCGGACTGGACTAGCGGACACTACGAGCAGTACTTC.